These T cell receptor beta chains were read from a single sample in a study of naive and memory T cell subsets. One entry per CDR3 protein, called by TCRdb with MiXCR from the 5' RACE reads. Altogether 50,000 to 60,000 distinct CDR3 sequences are present, 6% to 8% being singletons, with the ten largest covering approximately 9.7%. Receptors were obtained from a female donor in good health. Each CDR3 is given with its conserved first and last residue. The D gene is left open where the match is weak. Size is stated for part of the rows, as once, few or many counts, or as a class when the clone is expanded.

>NA|TRBV12-3/TRBV12-4|TRBJ1-1|few
CASSFLDRNTEAFF
TGTGCCAGCAGTTTCCTGGACAGGAACACTGAAGCTTTCTTT
>NA|TRBV5-1|TRBJ1-1|many
CASSRLTGIPEAFF
TGCGCCAGCAGCAGACTGACCGGTATCCCCGAAGCTTTCTTT
>NA|TRBV6-2/TRBV6-3|TRBJ2-5|many
CASTQRGRQETQYF
TGTGCCAGCACCCAACGCGGCAGACAAGAGACCCAGTACTTC
>NA|TRBV6-2/TRBV6-3|TRBJ1-2|few
CASSYIRRSNYGYTF
TGTGCCAGCAGTTACATCAGAAGATCAAACTATGGCTACACCTTC
>TRBD1|TRBV29-1|TRBJ2-3|NA
CSGAQGADTQYF
TGCAGCGGGGCCCAGGGGGCAGATACGCAGTATTTT
>NA|TRBV12-3/TRBV12-4|TRBJ1-1|NA
CASSLGSGYDTEAFF
TGTGCCAGCAGTTTAGGATCCGGGTACGACACTGAAGCTTTCTTT
>TRBD1|TRBV4-3|TRBJ2-7|few
CASSQLTGSIYEQYF
TGCGCCAGCAGCCAACTGACAGGGTCAATCTACGAGCAGTACTTC
>NA|TRBV28|TRBJ1-3|many
CASSPQALSGNTIYF
TGTGCCAGCAGTCCACAGGCGCTGAGTGGAAACACCATATATTTT
>NA|TRBV12-3/TRBV12-4|TRBJ1-1|many
CASSPLQGTEAFF
TGTGCCAGCAGTCCACTCCAGGGTACTGAAGCTTTCTTT
>NA|TRBV5-4|TRBJ2-3|few
CASGANTQYF
TGTGCCAGCGGGGCGAATACGCAGTATTTT
>NA|TRBV20-1|TRBJ1-5|many
CSAVWQSNQPQHF
TGCAGTGCGGTATGGCAGAGCAATCAGCCCCAGCATTTT
>NA|TRBV5-6|TRBJ2-6|NA
CASSSWPAGANVLTF
TGTGCCAGCAGCTCTTGGCCCGCTGGGGCCAACGTCCTGACTTTC
>TRBD2|TRBV11-1|TRBJ2-1|many
CASSLEQRGLSSYNEQFF
TGTGCCAGCAGCTTAGAGCAGCGGGGACTGAGCTCCTACAATGAGCAGTTCTTC
>NA|TRBV4-3|TRBJ2-5|few
CASSPGQSPPETQYF
TGCGCCAGCAGCCCAGGGCAGTCCCCCCCTGAGACCCAGTACTTC
>TRBD1|TRBV19|TRBJ1-2|many
CASSPQLGTGGAGLFYGYTF
TGTGCCAGTAGTCCCCAACTCGGGACAGGGGGCGCCGGCCTCTTCTATGGCTACACCTTC
>NA|TRBV29-1|TRBJ2-2|few
CSAGMNTGELFF
TGCAGCGCCGGGATGAACACCGGGGAGCTGTTTTTT
>TRBD1|TRBV4-1|TRBJ2-7|few
CASSQDTGAMGYEQYF
TGCGCCAGCAGCCAAGATACAGGGGCCATGGGGTACGAGCAGTACTTC
>NA|TRBV7-2|TRBJ1-6|many
CASSAGRALHF
TGTGCCAGCAGCGCCGGAAGGGCCCTCCACTTT
>NA|TRBV29-1|TRBJ1-5|many
CSVGSGFNQPQHF
TGCAGCGTTGGGAGTGGTTTCAATCAGCCCCAGCATTTT
>TRBD2|TRBV5-6|TRBJ2-7|NA
CASSPVRTSGGEKQYF
TGTGCCAGCAGCCCCGTAAGGACTAGCGGGGGGGAGAAGCAGTACTTC
>NA|TRBV28|TRBJ1-2|many
CASSLGGENLYGYTF
TGTGCCAGCAGTTTGGGCGGGGAAAATCTTTATGGCTACACCTTC
>NA|TRBV5-4|TRBJ2-3|NA
CASSLSSSRTDTQYF
TGTGCCAGCAGCTTGTCTAGCAGCCGCACAGATACGCAGTATTTT
>NA|TRBV7-9|TRBJ2-7|NA
CASSLGSVPRGEQYF
TGTGCCAGCAGCTTAGGAAGTGTCCCGAGAGGGGAGCAGTACTTC
>NA|TRBV20-1|TRBJ1-5|NA
CSASEIGLSNQPQHF
TGCAGTGCTTCCGAAATCGGTCTTAGCAATCAGCCCCAGCATTTT
>NA|TRBV28|TRBJ1-1|many
CASREDRRDLHTEAFF
TGTGCCAGCAGGGAGGATCGTAGGGACTTACACACTGAAGCTTTCTTT
>NA|TRBV4-3|TRBJ2-6|many
CASSQAGSNVLTF
TGCGCCAGCAGCCAAGCAGGGTCCAACGTCCTGACTTTC
>NA|TRBV29-1|TRBJ1-2|many
CSVGGQNYGYTF
TGCAGCGTTGGGGGCCAGAACTATGGCTACACCTTC
>NA|TRBV28|TRBJ2-3|many
CATGTLTDTQYF
TGTGCCACCGGGACCCTCACAGATACGCAGTATTTT